The 30 T cell receptor beta chains below come from one sample, sequenced in a study of cytomegalovirus exposure and HLA in healthy donors. The PCR contained 60 Vbeta and 13 Jbeta primers. The protocol was immunoSEQ multiplex PCR, while the TCRdb copy is restricted to in-frame clones and leaves out a portion. The repertoire holds about 160,000 clones, around four fifths seen once, with 1.5% to 2% in the top ten. The sequencing input was PBMCs. The receptors here all came from a woman aged 18-29 years in good health and CMV-seronegative.

This clone has just one count. The rearrangement joins TRBV5-1 to TRBJ2-5; weak D call: TRBD1 (6 bases). This CDR3 has 15 residues. In germline, CDR1 is SGHRS, CDR2 YFSETQ. V lost 4 bases to trimming and J lost 0 bases, with 13 bases between them. The CDR3 sequence is CASSRTDLYQETQYF. Here the CDR3 DNA reads TGCGCCAGCAGCCGGACAGACCTGTACCAAGAGACCCAGTACTTC.

The chain couples TRBV10-3 to TRBJ2-6; 7 nucleotides line up with TRBD2. The CDR3 is made up of 18 amino acids. CDR1 is ENHRY and CDR2 is SYGVKD in the germline V gene. Germline trimming cut 0 bases from V and 0 bases from J; bases unmatched to any gene: 5. CDR3: CAISESPAGLSGANVLTF. The CDR3 bases are TGTGCCATCAGTGAGTCACCAGCGGGACTCTCTGGGGCCAACGTCCTGACTTTC.

This chain joins TRBV11-2 and TRBJ2-1; possibly TRBD1 for D (6 bases). The germline gives CDR1 SGHAT, CDR2 FQNNGV. This CDR3 spans 16 amino acids. V lost 5 bases to trimming and J lost 0 bases, with 14 bases between them. The CDR3 sequence: CASSRTTGSSYNEQFF. As DNA, the CDR3 is TGTGCCAGCAGCCGAACAACAGGGAGCTCCTACAATGAGCAGTTCTTC.

The chain employs TRBV5-4 and TRBJ2-1; 8 bases are a match to TRBD2. The V gene's germline CDR1 is SGHNT and CDR2 YYREEE (reference sequence). The CDR3 totals 18 residues. Trimming removed 0 bases from V and 5 bases from J; junction bases left unmatched: 13. The CDR3 nucleotides are TGTGCCAGCAGCTTGGCTGGGATGAGGCTAGCGGGTAACAATGAGCAGTTCTTC. It specifies CASSLAGMRLAGNNEQFF.

V and J are TRBV4-1 and TRBJ2-2; TRBD2 agrees at 9 bases. This CDR3 is built from 16 residues. The V segment lost 0 bases and the J segment 4 bases; nucleotides outside the gene matches: 3. From germline, CDR1 is MGHRA and CDR2 YSYEKL. The CDR3 loop reads CASSQESSGTTGELFF. The DNA for the CDR3 is TGCGCCAGCAGCCAAGAGTCTAGCGGGACCACCGGGGAGCTGTTTTTT.

This chain connects TRBV11-3 to TRBJ2-1; possible D gene TRBD2, 6 bases. This CDR3 is built from 15 residues. The germline V gene has CDR1 SGHNT and CDR2 YENEEA. Trimming cost V 5 bases and J 3 bases, with 14 bases left between them. CDR3 protein: CASSVGRTGYNEQFF. The CDR3 bases are TGTGCCAGCAGCGTCGGGAGAACAGGCTACAATGAGCAGTTCTTC.

J is TRBJ2-2 and V is TRBV7-8, with a possible D match to TRBD1 (6 bases). This CDR3 comprises 15 residues. Trimming removed 1 base at V and 4 bases at J, with 10 bases between. Germline CDR1 SGHVS, CDR2 FQNEAQ. CDR3 nucleotides: TGTGCCAGCAGCTTAGTGGGACACTTCACCGGGGAGCTGTTTTTT. Encoded protein: CASSLVGHFTGELFF.

This chain links TRBV5-4 with TRBJ1-4, with D possibly being TRBD1 (6 bases). The germline CDR1 and CDR2 sequences are SGHNT and YYREEE (reference sequence). V lost 4 bases, J lost 1 base, and 11 bases lay in between. The CDR3 spans 15 residues. CDR3 amino acids: CASSISQGTNEKLFF. CDR3 bases: TGTGCCAGCAGCATATCACAGGGAACTAATGAAAAACTGTTTTTT.

A few counts support this clone. The chain carries TRBV19 and TRBJ1-3; weak D call: TRBD1 (6 bases). The V end was cut by 5 bases, the J end by 4 bases, with 9 bases between. Germline assignment: CDR1 LNHDA and CDR2 SQIVND (reference sequence). The CDR3 totals 13 residues. The CDR3 protein is CASSQDSGNTIYF. The CDR3 DNA reads as TGTGCCAGTAGTCAGGACAGCGGAAACACCATATATTTT.

Concerning this clone itself: Mismatch with germline at one junction end may stem from a read error. The chain combines TRBV7-9 with TRBJ2-1, with 11 bases lining up with TRBD2. The CDR3 covers 19 residues. CDR1 and CDR2 (germline): SEHNR, FQNEAQ (reference sequence). The CDR3 loop is CSSRFTGLAERSSYNEQFF. The CDR3 DNA sequence: TGTTCCAGCAGGTTTACGGGACTAGCGGAAAGGAGCTCCTACAATGAGCAGTTCTTC.

J is TRBJ2-5 and V is TRBV5-1; possibly TRBD1 for D (6 bases). The J call is in doubt because the DNA end fits TRBJ2-7 better. The CDR3 is 16 residues long. CDR1 and CDR2 (germline): SGHRS, YFSETQ. CDR3 DNA sequence: TGCGCCAGCAGCTTAAGGCCTACAGGGAGCTCCTACGAGCAGTACTTC. Amino acids: CASSLRPTGSSYEQYF.

The rearrangement joins TRBV7-9 to TRBJ1-2; no clear D gene. V was clipped by 5 bases and J by 3 bases, with 7 bases between them. Germline CDR1 and CDR2: SEHNR and FQNEAQ (reference sequence). The CDR3 consists of 12 residues. This CDR3 is CASSREDYGYTF. In DNA form, the CDR3 reads TGTGCCAGCAGCCGCGAGGACTATGGCTACACCTTC.

The genes are TRBV28 and TRBJ1-5, with 11 bases fitting TRBD1. V trimming: 5 bases; J trimming: 5 bases; junction bases outside the gene matches: 8. CDR3 length: 16 amino acids. The germline gives CDR1 MDHEN, CDR2 SYDVKM. CDR3 sequence reads: CASSRTGGESYQPQHF. The DNA of the CDR3 is TGTGCCAGCAGTCGGACAGGGGGCGAATCCTATCAGCCCCAGCATTTT. The whole variable domain, remainder taken from reference TRBV28 and TRBJ1-5, is DVKVTQSSRYLVKRTGEKVFLECVQDMDHENMFWYRQDPGLGLRLIYFSYDVKMKEKGDIPEGYSVSREKKERFSLILESASTNQTSMYLCASSRTGGESYQPQHFGDGTRLSIL.

The rearrangement joins TRBV2 to TRBJ2-4; D uncertain. V was clipped by 4 bases and J by 6 bases, with 10 bases between them. This CDR3 comprises 13 residues. CDR1 and CDR2 from the germline V gene are SNHLY and FYNNEI. CDR3 protein: CASSGAHLNIQYF. CDR3 DNA: TGTGCCAGCAGTGGGGCCCACTTAAACATTCAGTACTTC.

This chain joins TRBV11-2 and TRBJ2-3, with D maybe TRBD2 (6 bases). Germline V gene data show CDR1 as SGHAT and CDR2 as FQNNGV. V was clipped by 1 base and J by 6 bases, with 11 bases between them. The CDR3 runs 14 residues. CDR3 sequence reads: CASSLGSGRDTQYF. The CDR3 DNA is TGTGCCAGCAGCTTAGGGTCGGGGAGGGATACGCAGTATTTT.

The chain recombines TRBV5-1 with TRBJ2-5; 9 bases match TRBD1. The end of the DNA aligns better with TRBJ2-7, so the J call may be wrong. The CDR3 covers 16 residues. The germline gives CDR1 SGHRS, CDR2 YFSETQ. CDR3 sequence reads: CASSHFGGTGTDEQYF. The DNA of the CDR3 is TGCGCCAGCAGCCATTTTGGCGGGACAGGGACAGACGAGCAGTACTTC.

The chain combines TRBV28 with TRBJ2-5; D is perhaps TRBD1 (6 bases). Trimming removed 5 bases at V and 5 bases at J, with 15 bases between. In germline, CDR1 is MDHEN, CDR2 SYDVKM. CDR3 length: 14 residues. Written as DNA, the CDR3 is TGTGCCAGCAGTCTCAGGGGCACGGGGGAGACCCAGTACTTC. Translation gives CASSLRGTGETQYF.

Here the CDR3 reads CASSVSRSSGANVLTF. In DNA form, the CDR3 reads TGTGCCAGCAGTGTTTCCCGTAGCTCTGGGGCCAACGTCCTGACTTTC. The chain links TRBV28 to TRBJ2-6; D unresolved. The ends were cut back, 5 bases at V and 0 bases at J, with 11 bases in the middle. The V gene's germline CDR1 is MDHEN and CDR2 SYDVKM. The CDR3 consists of 16 residues.

The chain's CDR3 is CASSIGRRNSPLHF. The CDR3 DNA follows: TGTGCCAGCAGCATAGGACGGAGGAATTCACCCCTCCACTTT. The chain carries TRBV5-6 and TRBJ1-6; no definite D call. From germline, CDR1 is SGHDT and CDR2 YYEEEE. CDR3 length: 14 residues. V lost 4 bases and J 7 bases, leaving 12 bases between the germline ends.

The J gene is TRBJ1-3, the V gene TRBV10-1, with a tentative D call TRBD1 (6 bases). This CDR3 comprises 19 residues. CDR1 and CDR2 from the germline V gene are WNHNN and SYGVQD (reference sequence). With 7 bases removed from V and 2 bases from J, the gap between germline ends came to 27 bases. CDR3 nucleotide sequence: TGCGCCAGCACTCGATCGGGACACAACCCCTCATGGACTGGAAACACCATATATTTT. Protein sequence: CASTRSGHNPSWTGNTIYF.

The V and J genes are TRBV6-5 and TRBJ1-4; D remains ambiguous. CDR3 size: 14 residues. The germline CDR1 and CDR2 sequences are MNHEY and SVGAGI. The ends were cut back, 2 bases at V and 7 bases at J, with 11 bases in the middle. The CDR3 region is CASSYVKGGEKLFF. The DNA of the CDR3 is TGTGCCAGCAGTTACGTGAAGGGAGGTGAAAAACTGTTTTTT.

Of note for this clone: Additional DNA sequences in this sample encode the identical CDR3. The chain combines TRBV2 with TRBJ1-1; TRBD1 might be the D (5 bases). Trimming shortened V by 7 bases and J by 5 bases, and 11 bases separated the two germline ends. CDR3 length equals 12 residues. In germline, CDR1 is SNHLY, CDR2 FYNNEI. The CDR3 DNA is TGTGCCAGCAATTTGGGGGGGACTGAAGCTTTCTTT. This translates into CASNLGGTEAFF. The whole variable domain, filled in from reference TRBV2 and TRBJ1-1, reads EPEVTQTPSHQVTQMGQEVILRCVPISNHLYFYWYRQILGQKVEFLVSFYNNEISEKSEIFDDQFSVERPDGSNFTLKIRSTKLEDSAMYFCASNLGGTEAFFGQGTRLTVV.

In this sample, this clone turned up once. The J gene is TRBJ1-2, the V gene TRBV27; 7 positions match TRBD1. CDR1 is MNHEY and CDR2 is SMNVEV in the germline V gene (reference sequence). The CDR3 is made up of 14 amino acids. Trimming at V came to 5 bases and at J to 6 bases, leaving 9 bases not matched to a gene. CDR3 DNA: TGTGCCAGCAGTGCCAAGACAGGGTTCAATGGCTACACCTTC. Translated, it gives CASSAKTGFNGYTF.

CDR3 bases: TGTGCCAGTTCCCTGACAGCGGGAGTATCAGATACGCAGTATTTT. Its protein is CASSLTAGVSDTQYF. The chain uses TRBV19 and TRBJ2-3; 8 nucleotides align to TRBD2. The CDR3 totals 15 residues. Losses at the gene ends were 8 bases for V and 4 bases for J; bases not matched to a gene: 11. CDR1 and CDR2 (germline): LNHDA, SQIVND (reference sequence).

The chain links TRBV2 to TRBJ2-5, with TRBD1 matching over 7 bases. Unmatched junction bases numbered 7, after V lost 8 bases and J lost 7 bases. From germline, CDR1 is SNHLY and CDR2 FYNNEI. The CDR3 totals 12 residues. CDR3 protein: CASRGSGGTQYF. DNA of the CDR3: TGTGCCAGCCGGGGATCAGGGGGGACCCAGTACTTC. The complete variable domain, with remaining parts taken from reference TRBV2 and TRBJ2-5, reads EPEVTQTPSHQVTQMGQEVILRCVPISNHLYFYWYRQILGQKVEFLVSFYNNEISEKSEIFDDQFSVERPDGSNFTLKIRSTKLEDSAMYFCASRGSGGTQYFGPGTRLLVL.

The V and J genes are TRBV5-1 and TRBJ1-1; maybe TRBD1 (5 bases). The CDR3 length is 15 residues. Per germline, CDR1 SGHRS and CDR2 YFSETQ. V was shortened by 0 bases and J by 5 bases, with 14 bases between the two germline ends. CDR3 sequence reads: CASSLGGGRETEAFF. CDR3 nucleotide sequence: TGCGCCAGCAGCTTGGGGGGGGGAAGAGAAACTGAAGCTTTCTTT.

The chain uses TRBV6-4 and TRBJ2-2, with 7 bases identical to TRBD2. V was clipped by 2 bases and J by 4 bases; unmatched bases: 1. Germline CDR1 reads MRHNA; CDR2 reads SNTAGT. The CDR3 runs 14 residues. The CDR3: CASSDGRATGELFF. The CDR3 region has the DNA TGTGCCAGCAGTGACGGGAGGGCCACCGGGGAGCTGTTTTTT.

The chain has TRBV28 and TRBJ2-1; TRBD2 aligns across 10 bases. With 6 bases clipped from V and 7 bases from J, the junction kept 9 bases outside the gene matches. Germline V gene lookup returns CDR1 MDHEN and CDR2 SYDVKM. The CDR3 runs 15 residues. The CDR3 sequence: CASRSRSSGSNEQFF. CDR3 nucleotides: TGTGCCAGCAGAAGTCGGTCTAGCGGGAGTAATGAGCAGTTCTTC.

This sequence joins TRBV27 and TRBJ1-2; no clear D gene. CDR1 is MNHEY, CDR2 SMNVEV, per germline (reference sequence). V lost 3 bases to trimming and J lost 4 bases, with 9 bases between them. The CDR3 is 13 residues long. The CDR3 loop is CASSFTESYGYTF. DNA for the CDR3: TGTGCCAGCAGTTTTACAGAGAGCTATGGCTACACCTTC.

The CDR3 region is CAIRPQGVWETQYF. CDR3 nucleotides: TGTGCCATCCGACCACAGGGGGTTTGGGAGACCCAGTACTTC. The V and J genes are TRBV10-3 and TRBJ2-5; 8 bases match TRBD1. The V segment lost 8 bases and the J segment 5 bases; nucleotides outside the gene matches: 10. CDR1 ENHRY and CDR2 SYGVKD come from the germline V gene. This CDR3 contains 14 residues.